These T cell receptor beta chains were read from a single sample in a study of sequential checkpoint blockade in melanoma. Using immunoSEQ multiplex PCR, the repertoire was profiled, and TCRdb retains in-frame clones only, with some absent. The sample includes around 6,000 clones, around a fifth of them seen just once. The material sequenced was tumor tissue (inferred from file names), taken from a patient given nivolumab and ipilimumab in sequence. The receptors shown here come from a human donor with melanoma. Each CDR3 is given with its conserved first and last residue. Each record gives: clone size, V gene, D gene, J gene, CDR3 protein, CDR3 DNA. The D gene is left open where the match is weak. Size is omitted from some rows. Given values are once, few, many or a class for expanded clones.

.	TRBV29-1	TRBD1	TRBJ2-7	CSVLLDRENEQYF	TGCAGCGTTCTATTGGACAGGGAAAACGAGCAGTACTTC
.	TRBV6-8	TRBD1	TRBJ1-5	CASSLSQGNQPQHF	TGTGCCAGTTCCCTATCACAGGGGAATCAGCCCCAGCATTTT
many	TRBV7-2	.	TRBJ1-1	CASSLRGDTEAFF	TGTGCCAGCAGCTTAAGGGGGGACACTGAAGCTTTCTTT
medium-sized	TRBV9	.	TRBJ2-2	CASSVVRQWPGELFF	TGTGCCAGCAGCGTAGTCCGACAGTGGCCCGGGGAGCTGTTTTTT
medium-sized	TRBV7-2	TRBD1	TRBJ1-2	CASSSGQVGGYTF	TGTGCCAGCAGCTCGGGACAGGTCGGAGGCTACACCTTC
few	TRBV29-1	.	TRBJ2-2	CSVVDRSNTGELFF	TGCAGCGTTGTGGACAGATCGAACACCGGGGAGCTGTTTTTT
.	TRBV29-1	TRBD2	TRBJ2-3	CSVNSGESTDTQYF	TGCAGCGTTAATAGCGGGGAGAGCACAGATACGCAGTATTTT
.	TRBV12-5	.	TRBJ2-1	CASGSDFNNEQFF	TGTGCTAGTGGTTCGGACTTCAACAATGAGCAGTTCTTC
few	TRBV11-3	TRBD2	TRBJ2-1	CASSLPASGSYNEQFF	TGTGCCAGCAGCTTACCCGCTAGCGGGTCATACAATGAGCAGTTCTTC
.	TRBV18	TRBD2	TRBJ2-1	CASSRASGSSEQFF	TGTGCCAGCTCCCGGGCTAGCGGGAGCAGTGAGCAGTTCTTC
.	TRBV1	.	TRBJ2-2	CASSLREFTGELFF	TGCGCCAGCAGCCTCCGGGAGTTCACCGGGGAGCTGTTTTTT
few	TRBV9	TRBD2	TRBJ2-1	CASSEDPGLDSPNEQFF	TGTGCCAGCAGCGAAGATCCGGGACTAGATTCTCCCAATGAGCAGTTCTTC
.	TRBV10-2	.	TRBJ2-7	CASGRDPPEGEQYF	TGCGCCAGCGGAAGAGACCCCCCCGAAGGGGAGCAGTACTTC
few	TRBV6-8	.	TRBJ2-2	CASSGITHTGELFF	TGTGCCAGCAGTGGGATTACTCACACCGGGGAGCTGTTTTTT
.	TRBV19	.	TRBJ2-5	CASSIGGGETQYF	TGTGCCAGTAGTATAGGTGGGGGAGAGACCCAGTACTTC
many	TRBV11-3	TRBD1	TRBJ1-5	CASRPPGQGGQPQHF	TGTGCCAGCAGACCCCCGGGACAGGGGGGTCAGCCCCAGCATTTT
few	TRBV7-7	.	TRBJ2-6	CASSQGRRTSGANVLTF	TGTGCCAGCAGCCAAGGCAGGAGAACCTCTGGGGCCAACGTCCTGACTTTC
.	TRBV11-3	TRBD1	TRBJ2-7	CASSGTGGLAGEQYF	TGTGCCAGCAGCGGGACAGGGGGCCTAGCAGGCGAGCAGTACTTC
.	TRBV6-8	TRBD2	TRBJ2-1	CASSSSGSPYNEQFF	TGTGCCAGCAGCTCAAGCGGGAGCCCCTACAATGAGCAGTTCTTC
.	TRBV28	TRBD1	TRBJ2-3	CASSLGTGVKDTDTQYF	TGTGCCAGCAGTTTAGGGACAGGGGTTAAAGACACAGATACGCAGTATTTT
few	TRBV28	TRBD2	TRBJ2-5	CASSSSRSSGAQETQYF	TGTGCCAGCAGTTCAAGCCGCAGTAGCGGGGCTCAAGAGACCCAGTACTTC
many	TRBV11-3	.	TRBJ2-6	CASSLGFSGANVLTF	TGTGCCAGCAGCTTGGGGTTCTCTGGGGCCAACGTCCTGACTTTC
few	TRBV11-3	.	TRBJ2-1	CASSLEAKGYNEQFF	TGTGCCAGCAGCTTAGAGGCGAAGGGTTACAATGAGCAGTTCTTC
few	TRBV29-1	TRBD1	TRBJ1-5	CSVLTGGNQPQHF	TGCAGCGTCCTAACAGGGGGCAATCAGCCCCAGCATTTT
.	TRBV5-1	TRBD1	TRBJ2-7	CASSLGDRANYEQYF	TGCGCCAGCAGCTTGGGGGACAGGGCAAACTACGAGCAGTACTTC
.	TRBV6-8	.	TRBJ2-4	CASTPLGVAKNIQYF	TGTGCCAGCACCCCGCTGGGTGTAGCCAAAAACATTCAGTACTTC
.	TRBV29-1	.	TRBJ2-7	CSVGAGTYEQYF	TGCAGCGTTGGGGCAGGGACCTACGAGCAGTACTTC
few	TRBV11-3	TRBD2	TRBJ2-1	CASSLFGLEREGDEQFF	TGTGCCAGCAGCCTATTCGGCTTGGAGCGGGAGGGGGATGAGCAGTTCTTC
.	TRBV6-8	TRBD2	TRBJ2-3	CASILAGADTQYF	TGTGCCAGCATCCTAGCGGGAGCGGATACGCAGTATTTT
.	TRBV28	.	TRBJ1-3	CASRPSVAASGNTIYF	TGTGCCAGCAGACCGTCTGTGGCCGCCTCTGGAAACACCATATATTTT
.	TRBV6-8	.	TRBJ2-3	CAISSPALNTDTQYF	TGTGCCATCAGTTCCCCGGCACTAAACACAGATACGCAGTATTTT
few	TRBV9	TRBD2	TRBJ2-3	CASSASGRADTQYF	TGTGCCAGCAGCGCTAGCGGGAGGGCGGATACGCAGTATTTT
few	TRBV9	TRBD1	TRBJ1-1	CASSLYGGQGEQAFF	TGTGCCAGCAGCTTATACGGGGGACAGGGCGAACAAGCTTTCTTT
few	TRBV6-8	TRBD1	TRBJ1-1	CASSTIPGQGNTEAFF	TGTGCCAGCAGTACTATTCCGGGACAGGGGAACACTGAAGCTTTCTTT
.	TRBV29-1	TRBD1	TRBJ2-3	CSVNTGGDTQYF	TGCAGCGTAAATACAGGGGGAGATACGCAGTATTTT
.	TRBV14	TRBD2	TRBJ2-3	CASSPRLAGDDTQYF	TGTGCCAGCAGCCCTCGACTAGCGGGAGATGATACGCAGTATTTT
many	TRBV7-6	.	TRBJ2-2	CASNNRDYDTGELFF	TGTGCCAGCAACAACAGGGATTACGACACCGGGGAGCTGTTTTTT
.	TRBV12-2	.	TRBJ2-7	CASSALTGANEQYF	TGTGCCAGTTCCGCACTCACAGGGGCCAACGAGCAGTACTTC
.	TRBV5-1	.	TRBJ1-2	CASSLESVRRGGGYTF	TGCGCCAGCAGCTTGGAAAGTGTGCGCAGGGGAGGTGGCTACACCTTC
.	TRBV30	TRBD2	TRBJ2-5	CAWRHSGRETQYF	TGTGCCTGGAGACATAGCGGGAGAGAGACCCAGTACTTC
.	TRBV5-1	.	TRBJ1-1	CASSPAPGRANTEAFF	TGCGCCAGCAGCCCCGCCCCAGGAAGGGCTAACACTGAAGCTTTCTTT
few	TRBV7-6	.	TRBJ2-6	CASSLGSGEANVLTF	TGTGCCAGCAGCTTAGGGTCCGGAGAGGCCAACGTCCTGACTTTC
.	TRBV19	.	TRBJ2-2	CASSNPNTGELFF	TGTGCCAGTAGTAATCCGAACACCGGGGAGCTGTTTTTT